This is a list of T cell receptor beta chains from one sample in a study of shared clonotypes between healthy human individuals. Assay: immunoSEQ multiplex PCR; the TCRdb copy retains only in-frame clones and omits some. The table includes about 1 million clones, roughly 80% detected once. The sequencing sample was made of memory CD4+ T cells sorted from blood. These receptors were obtained from a man aged 18 to 30 in good health. CDR3s include the opening cysteine and the closing phenylalanine or tryptophan. A D gene is named only where the DNA matches it firmly. Rows may omit the clone size; those that give it use once, few, many or a size class.

TRBV18	TRBD1	TRBJ2-6	NA	18	TGTGCCAGCTCATCGCCGGGACAGATGTTCTCTGGGGCCAACGTCCTGACTTTC	CASSSPGQMFSGANVLTF
TRBV9	NA	TRBJ2-7	many	14	TGTGCCAGCAGCGTAGTTAGCGACTCCTACGAGCAGTACTTC	CASSVVSDSYEQYF
TRBV30	NA	TRBJ1-1	NA	12	TGTGCCTGGAGGGAGACTTCAGGGAAAGCTTTCTTT	CAWRETSGKAFF
TRBV4-3	NA	TRBJ1-2	NA	15	TGCGCCAGCAGCCAAAGGAAGGGGGGGTTCTATGGCTACACCTTC	CASSQRKGGFYGYTF
TRBV5-1	TRBD1	TRBJ1-2	NA	15	TGCGCCAGCAGCTTGGGACAGGGGGCCTTCGGTGGCTACACCTTC	CASSLGQGAFGGYTF
TRBV6-6	NA	TRBJ2-5	NA	13	TGTGCCAGCAGCCTCGGGCCCCAAGAGACCCAGTACTTC	CASSLGPQETQYF
TRBV5-5	NA	TRBJ2-7	NA	15	TGTGCCAGCAGCTCTCGGCAGACAAGCTCCTACGAGCAGTACTTC	CASSSRQTSSYEQYF
TRBV7-3	TRBD1	TRBJ1-2	NA	16	TGTGCCAGCAGCCCCAACCCGGCGACAGGGGTGAGTGGCTACACCTTC	CASSPNPATGVSGYTF
TRBV2	NA	TRBJ1-3	many	12	TGTGCCAGCAGTGCTTCTGGAAACACCATATATTTT	CASSASGNTIYF
TRBV18	NA	TRBJ2-1	NA	15	TGTGCCAGCTCACCGCTGGCTGGGGCATACAATGAGCAGTTCTTC	CASSPLAGAYNEQFF
TRBV6-5	NA	TRBJ1-2	NA	13	TGTGCCAGCAGACGTCAGTACGACTATGGCTACACCTTC	CASRRQYDYGYTF
TRBV5-5	TRBD1	TRBJ2-5	NA	14	TGTGCCAGCAGCTTGAACAGGGGAAGGGAGACCCAGTACTTC	CASSLNRGRETQYF
TRBV7-3	NA	TRBJ2-1	NA	14	TGTGCCAGCAGCCCTGGACTGGCCTACAATGAGCAGTTCTTC	CASSPGLAYNEQFF
TRBV28	NA	TRBJ2-4	many	14	TGTGCCAGCAATCCGGGGGCAGCCAAAAACATTCAGTACTTC	CASNPGAAKNIQYF
TRBV5-1	NA	TRBJ1-1	NA	13	TGCGCCAGCAGGCGAATAATGAACACTGAAGCTTTCTTT	CASRRIMNTEAFF
TRBV18	NA	TRBJ2-7	NA	14	TGTGCCAGCTCACCCCCAGGCAGGCCAGGGGAGCAGTACTTC	CASSPPGRPGEQYF
TRBV25-1	NA	TRBJ1-6	NA	16	TGTGCCAGCAGTGAGCGGGGGCGTGTGGATAATTCACCCCTCCACTTT	CASSERGRVDNSPLHF
TRBV5-5	NA	TRBJ1-1	NA	15	TGTGCCAGCAGCTTGGAACCAGGGTCTAGTACTGAAGCTTTCTTT	CASSLEPGSSTEAFF
TRBV28	NA	TRBJ1-3	NA	11	TGTGCCAGCAGTAGCCCTAACACCATATATTTT	CASSSPNTIYF
TRBV5-1	NA	TRBJ2-7	NA	14	TGCGCCAGCAGCTTGGTAGGGGACGCTTACGAGCAGTACTTC	CASSLVGDAYEQYF
TRBV19	NA	TRBJ1-5	many	15	TGTGCCAGTAGTGGGACGCCCTATAGCAATCAGCCCCAGCATTTT	CASSGTPYSNQPQHF
TRBV5-1	TRBD1	TRBJ1-6	once	15	TGCGCCAGCAGATCGGGCCAGGGGGTTAATTCACCCCTCCACTTT	CASRSGQGVNSPLHF
TRBV5-4	TRBD1	TRBJ1-1	NA	14	TGTGCCAGCAGCCCCAATCAGGGGGTGGTCGGAGCTTTCTTT	CASSPNQGVVGAFF
TRBV6-6	NA	TRBJ2-4	once	14	TGTGCCAGCGAGGAGTCAATAGCCAAAAACATTCAGTACTTC	CASEESIAKNIQYF
TRBV7-9	TRBD1	TRBJ1-2	NA	13	TGTGCCAGCAGCCCTGGACAGGTGGGGGGCTACACCTTC	CASSPGQVGGYTF
TRBV30	TRBD1	TRBJ1-6	NA	12	TGTGCCTGGGACAGGGCAAATTCACCCCTCCACTTT	CAWDRANSPLHF
TRBV11-2	NA	TRBJ2-3	NA	14	TGTGCCAGCAGCTTGTCAGGACGCACAGATACGCAGTATTTT	CASSLSGRTDTQYF
TRBV19	NA	TRBJ1-1	NA	17	TGTGCCAATAAGTATATTCCGGGTGTTCGGGCCAACACTGAAGCTTTCTTT	CANKYIPGVRANTEAFF
TRBV7-3	TRBD1	TRBJ2-5	once	16	TGTGCCAGCAGCCGATCCGGGACAGGGGGCCCCGAGACCCAGTACTTC	CASSRSGTGGPETQYF
TRBV5-4	NA	TRBJ1-1	few	14	TGTGCCAGCAGCTTGGGGGGGCGGAACACTGAAGCTTTCTTT	CASSLGGRNTEAFF
TRBV5-1	NA	TRBJ2-2	NA	17	TGCGCCAGCAGCTTGGTAGGCGGTTATGACTACACCGGGGAGCTGTTTTTT	CASSLVGGYDYTGELFF
TRBV2	NA	TRBJ2-7	few	12	TGTGCCAGCAGTGCGGGGTACTACGAGCAGTACTTC	CASSAGYYEQYF
TRBV27	TRBD1	TRBJ2-1	NA	16	TGTGCCAGCAGCCCCTATATCCGGACAGGATACAATGAGCAGTTCTTC	CASSPYIRTGYNEQFF
TRBV10-1	NA	TRBJ1-1	few	10	TGCGCCAGCAGCCCATGGGAAGCTTTCTTT	CASSPWEAFF
TRBV18	NA	TRBJ2-2	NA	12	TGTGCCAGCTCGGCTGGGGTCGGGGAGCTGTTTTTT	CASSAGVGELFF
TRBV5-8	NA	TRBJ2-3	NA	15	TGTGCCAGCATCGGGAGCATCCGCAGCACAGATACGCAGTATTTT	CASIGSIRSTDTQYF
TRBV15	TRBD2	TRBJ2-1	NA	17	TGTGCCACCAGCAGAGATAACGCGGGGGGGTTCTACAATGAGCAGTTCTTC	CATSRDNAGGFYNEQFF
TRBV10-2	TRBD2	TRBJ2-3	NA	15	TGCGCCAGCAGCCGGACTAGCGGGGGCACAGATACGCAGTATTTT	CASSRTSGGTDTQYF
TRBV15	NA	TRBJ1-1	NA	16	TGTGCCACCAGCAGAGACCGCCGAGGGCCCTCCACTGAAGCTTTCTTT	CATSRDRRGPSTEAFF
TRBV7-2	TRBD1	TRBJ1-5	NA	13	TGTGCCAGCACGGGACAGCCGAATCAGCCCCAGCATTTT	CASTGQPNQPQHF
TRBV18	NA	TRBJ2-1	NA	15	TGTGCCAGCTCACCAGTAAAGGGGACCTACAATGAGCAGTTCTTC	CASSPVKGTYNEQFF
TRBV28	TRBD2	TRBJ2-2	NA	16	TGTGCCAGCAGTCGCGGGGGGCTCGCGAACACCGGGGAGCTGTTTTTT	CASSRGGLANTGELFF
TRBV6-4	TRBD2	TRBJ2-5	once	14	TGTGCCAGCAGTGAACTAGCGGGATTGGGGACCCAGTACTTC	CASSELAGLGTQYF
TRBV5-1	NA	TRBJ2-3	NA	15	TGCGCCAGCAGCTCCAACTTCTATCGGGGCGATACGCAGTATTTT	CASSSNFYRGDTQYF
TRBV6-6	TRBD1	TRBJ2-3	few	13	TGTGCCAGCACCGGACAGGGCCCAGATACGCAGTATTTT	CASTGQGPDTQYF
TRBV27	TRBD1	TRBJ2-5	many	15	TGTGCCAGCACTTTCCTAGGGGGCTCCCGTGAGACCCAGTACTTC	CASTFLGGSRETQYF
TRBV5-4	NA	TRBJ1-3	NA	15	TGTGCCAGCAGCTTACTTGGGGCTACTGGAAACACCATATATTTT	CASSLLGATGNTIYF
TRBV7-9	NA	TRBJ2-3	NA	14	TGTGCCAGCAGCTTAGGATCATCCACAGATACGCAGTATTTT	CASSLGSSTDTQYF
TRBV28	NA	TRBJ1-2	few	15	TGTGCCGCCTCCACAGGGTCCGGACTCGACTATGGCTACACCTTC	CAASTGSGLDYGYTF
TRBV7-9	NA	TRBJ1-3	NA	14	TGTGCCAGCAGTCAGGGGCCTTCTGGAAACACCATATATTTT	CASSQGPSGNTIYF
TRBV5-6	TRBD2	TRBJ2-1	NA	16	TGTGCCAGCAGCTTGTTTCAAGCGGGAACGTACAATGAGCAGTTCTTC	CASSLFQAGTYNEQFF
TRBV28	TRBD1	TRBJ1-2	NA	14	TGTGCCAGCAAACCGGGACAGGGGGCTTATGGCTACACCTTC	CASKPGQGAYGYTF
TRBV7-9	TRBD1	TRBJ1-3	NA	16	TGTGCCAGCAGCTTAGGCGCAGGGGGCGCTGGAAACACCATATATTTT	CASSLGAGGAGNTIYF
TRBV7-2	TRBD1	TRBJ2-2	few	15	TGTGCCAGCAGTTCTACAGGGGCCGACACCGGGGAGCTGTTTTTT	CASSSTGADTGELFF